A single sample is the source of the 22 T cell receptor beta chains below, sequenced in a study of blood T cell repertoires in COVID-19. Profiling relied on immunoSEQ multiplex PCR, and the TCRdb table lists in-frame clones only, not all of them. Among 180,000 or so clones listed, over 75% were seen once. Input material: peripheral blood. Receptor source: a man aged 35 to 55 with active or convalescent COVID-19.

This clone occurred a few times. V gene TRBV18 combines with J gene TRBJ2-1; 9 positions match TRBD1. Losses at the gene ends were 2 bases for V and 9 bases for J; bases not matched to a gene: 8. CDR3 length: 15 amino acids. In germline, CDR1 is KGHSH, CDR2 LQKENI. The CDR3 sequence: CASSPVGQGPGEQFF. The DNA for the CDR3 is TGTGCCAGCTCACCAGTCGGACAGGGGCCGGGTGAGCAGTTCTTC.

This chain links TRBV7-9 with TRBJ2-3; weak D call: TRBD2 (5 bases). CDR3 size: 15 residues. CDR1 is SEHNR, CDR2 FQNEAQ, per germline (reference sequence). V lost 3 bases to trimming and J lost 3 bases, with 13 bases between them. The CDR3 sequence: CASSFRLGGTDTQYF. For the CDR3, the DNA is TGTGCCAGCAGCTTTCGCCTAGGCGGGACAGATACGCAGTATTTT. Full variable domain (outside the CDR3, taken from reference TRBV7-9 and TRBJ2-3): DTGVSQNPRHKITKRGQNVTFRCDPISEHNRLYWYRQTLGQGPEFLTYFQNEAQLEKSRLLSDRFSAERPKGSFSTLEIQRTEQGDSAMYLCASSFRLGGTDTQYFGPGTRLTVL.

The chain is built from TRBV27 and TRBJ2-1; perhaps TRBD1 as D (5 bases). The CDR3 is made up of 18 amino acids. Trimming pared 2 bases from V and 8 bases from J, leaving 25 bases between. The germline gives CDR1 MNHEY, CDR2 SMNVEV (reference sequence). CDR3: CASSLATIDRVTIHEQFF. The CDR3 bases are TGTGCCAGCAGTTTAGCCACCATCGACAGAGTAACCATTCATGAGCAGTTCTTC.

The chain combines TRBV7-9 with TRBJ2-5; 10 bases agree with TRBD1. Per germline, CDR1 SEHNR and CDR2 FQNEAQ (reference sequence). The CDR3 has 17 amino acids. Unmatched junction bases numbered 7, after V lost 2 bases and J lost 1 base. CDR3 nucleotides: TGTGCCAGCAGCTTAAGATGGGACAGGGGATCCCAAGAGACCCAGTACTTC. Amino acids: CASSLRWDRGSQETQYF.

The chain recombines TRBV6-5 with TRBJ2-6; D unresolved. The V end lost 6 bases, the J end lost 5 bases, and 5 bases lay between the germline ends. The CDR3 has 12 residues. Germline CDR1 MNHEY, CDR2 SVGAGI. The CDR3 reads CASSLRANVLTF. DNA for the CDR3: TGTGCCAGCAGCCTCCGGGCCAACGTCCTGACTTTC.

The genes are TRBV19 and TRBJ1-2; D is possibly TRBD1 (5 bases). The CDR3 is 13 residues long. Looked up from germline, CDR1 is LNHDA and CDR2 is SQIVND (reference sequence). The germline V and J ends were trimmed by 6 bases and 7 bases, with 15 bases remaining between them. DNA for the CDR3: TGTGCCAGTAGCACACAGGCCCTTAGTGGCTACACCTTC. Amino acid sequence: CASSTQALSGYTF.

The chain has TRBV28 and TRBJ1-2, with TRBD1 as a possible D gene (6 bases). Per the germline V gene, CDR1 is MDHEN and CDR2 is SYDVKM. V was cut by 11 bases and J by 8 bases, with 24 bases left in between. The CDR3 runs 14 residues. The CDR3 DNA sequence: TGTGCCGGTTCCCCCACAGGCACAGGGCAGGGCTACACCTTC. Its translation: CAGSPTGTGQGYTF.

The genes are TRBV4-2 and TRBJ2-5, with 11 nucleotides matching TRBD2. CDR3 size: 16 residues. Germline loops: CDR1 LGHNA, CDR2 YNFKEQ. J lost 5 bases, V lost 3 bases, and 8 bases had no gene match. In nucleotides, the CDR3 is TGTGCCAGCAGCCAGCTTAGCGGGGGGGCTGGGGAGACCCAGTACTTC. It is translated as CASSQLSGGAGETQYF.

The chain carries TRBV9 and TRBJ2-4; TRBD1 matches 7 bases. Germline CDR1 and CDR2: SGDLS and YYNGEE. The CDR3 totals 16 residues. Unmatched junction bases numbered 10, after V lost 2 bases and J lost 5 bases. As DNA, the CDR3 is TGTGCCAGCAGCGTTGGACCGACAGGGAACGAAAACATTCAGTACTTC. This encodes CASSVGPTGNENIQYF. The full variable domain, in which reference TRBV9 and TRBJ2-4 provide the parts outside the CDR3, is DSGVTQTPKHLITATGQRVTLRCSPRSGDLSVYWYQQSLDQGLQFLIQYYNGEERAKGNILERFSAQQFPDLHSELNLSSLELGDSALYFCASSVGPTGNENIQYFGAGTRLSVL.

The chain carries TRBV6-1 and TRBJ1-2; D ambiguous. Trimming took off 2 bases at V and 7 bases at J, with 5 bases between the two ends. CDR1 and CDR2 (germline): MNHNS, SASEGT. There are 11 residues in the CDR3. DNA for the CDR3: TGTGCCAGCAGTGAACTACTTGGCTACACCTTC. It codes for CASSELLGYTF.

The V call is TRBV27, the J call TRBJ2-3, with D perhaps TRBD2 (6 bases). Trimming removed 4 bases from V and 0 bases from J, with 8 bases in between. The CDR3 contains 14 residues. Germline CDR1 MNHEY, CDR2 SMNVEV (reference sequence). The CDR3 DNA reads TGTGCCAGCAGTTGGGGGACTAGCACAGATACGCAGTATTTT. Amino acid sequence: CASSWGTSTDTQYF.

The chain combines TRBV18 with TRBJ2-3; 7 bases are a match to TRBD2. The CDR3 consists of 13 residues. The germline gives CDR1 KGHSH, CDR2 LQKENI. V trimming: 8 bases; J trimming: 5 bases; junction bases outside the gene matches: 7. CDR3 sequence (DNA): TGTGCCAGCCATCCCCCGGGGGGAGATACGCAGTATTTT. This encodes CASHPPGGDTQYF.

The chain employs TRBV2 and TRBJ1-5; 7 bases match TRBD1. Per the germline V gene, CDR1 is SNHLY and CDR2 is FYNNEI. V gave up 5 bases and J gave up 6 bases; unmatched junction bases: 7. CDR3 length: 14 residues. The CDR3 DNA is TGTGCCAGCAGTTTCGACAGGGACGGTCAGCCCCAGCATTTT. It codes for CASSFDRDGQPQHF.

V gene TRBV9 combines with J gene TRBJ2-3; TRBD1 matches 7 bases. CDR1 and CDR2 from the germline V gene are SGDLS and YYNGEE. This CDR3 is built from 16 residues. V lost 0 bases, J lost 3 bases, and 7 bases stayed unmatched. CDR3 residues: CASSVETGTGTDTQYF. The CDR3, as DNA: TGTGCCAGCAGCGTAGAGACAGGGACGGGGACAGATACGCAGTATTTT.

This chain uses TRBV12-5 with TRBJ1-6; D unclear. Trimming left V 1 base short and J 6 bases short, with 4 bases between. The length of the CDR3 is 13 residues. From germline, CDR1 is LGHNT and CDR2 FRNRAP. The CDR3 DNA reads TGTGCTAGTGGTTTGGCGTCTAATTCACCCCTCCACTTT. This gives the protein CASGLASNSPLHF.

The chain combines TRBV5-5 with TRBJ1-4, with D hard to call. V was clipped by 0 bases and J by 8 bases, with 14 bases between them. CDR3 size: 15 residues. CDR1 and CDR2 (germline): SGHKS, YYEKEE (reference sequence). CDR3 protein: CASSLEVAKREKLFF. The DNA of the CDR3 is TGTGCCAGCAGCTTGGAGGTGGCGAAGCGGGAAAAACTGTTTTTT. Together with reference TRBV5-5 and TRBJ1-4, the CDR3 gives the full variable domain: DAGVTQSPTHLIKTRGQQVTLRCSPISGHKSVSWYQQVLGQGPQFIFQYYEKEERGRGNFPDRFSARQFPNYSSELNVNALLLGDSALYLCASSLEVAKREKLFFGSGTQLSVL.

This sequence joins TRBV5-6 and TRBJ2-2, with 7 bases that match TRBD2. The J segment lost 3 bases and the V segment lost 4 bases, leaving 9 bases of the junction unmatched. Germline lookup yields CDR1 SGHDT and CDR2 YYEEEE. The CDR3 sequence is 16 residues long. The CDR3, as DNA: TGTGCCAGCAGCACCGGGGGGACCCCGGACACCGGGGAGCTGTTTTTT. It is translated as CASSTGGTPDTGELFF. The variable domain in full, completed from reference TRBV5-6 and TRBJ2-2, reads DAGVTQSPTHLIKTRGQQVTLRCSPKSGHDTVSWYQQALGQGPQFIFQYYEEEERQRGNFPDRFSGHQFPNYSSELNVNALLLGDSALYLCASSTGGTPDTGELFFGEGSRLTVL.

This chain links TRBV2 with TRBJ2-7; maybe TRBD2 (5 bases). The CDR3 runs to 15 residues. From germline, CDR1 is SNHLY and CDR2 FYNNEI. V lost 0 bases, J lost 3 bases, and 12 bases lay in between. CDR3: CASSEALLRDYEQYF. The CDR3, as DNA: TGTGCCAGCAGTGAAGCGCTCCTCCGGGACTACGAGCAGTACTTC. Full variable domain (rest looked up from reference TRBV2 and TRBJ2-7): EPEVTQTPSHQVTQMGQEVILRCVPISNHLYFYWYRQILGQKVEFLVSFYNNEISEKSEIFDDQFSVERPDGSNFTLKIRSTKLEDSAMYFCASSEALLRDYEQYFGPGTRLTVT.

V usage is TRBV11-2 and J usage is TRBJ1-3; a possible D gene is TRBD1 (6 bases). The V end was cut by 1 base, the J end by 6 bases, with 22 bases between. In germline, CDR1 is SGHAT, CDR2 FQNNGV. The CDR3 extends over 18 amino acids. As DNA, the CDR3 is TGTGCCAGCAGCTTAGGTCTCCTCCGGGACACTACTTTAAACACCATATATTTT. As protein: CASSLGLLRDTTLNTIYF.

The chain is built from TRBV3-1 (or the pseudogene TRBV3-2) and TRBJ2-5, with 10 bases that match TRBD2. Germline V gene data show CDR1 as LGHDT and CDR2 as YNNKEL (reference sequence). The CDR3 runs to 17 residues. V was clipped by 3 bases and J by 7 bases; unmatched bases: 14. This CDR3 reads CASSQGLVAGGQGTQYF. In nucleotides, the CDR3 is TGTGCCAGCAGCCAGGGTTTGGTAGCGGGGGGCCAGGGGACCCAGTACTTC.

This rearrangement joins TRBV5-1 to TRBJ2-3; TRBD2 matches at 12 bases. The V and J ends lost 10 bases and 1 base, in that order; junction bases with no gene match: 4. Germline assignment: CDR1 SGHRS and CDR2 YFSETQ. CDR3 length: 14 residues. The CDR3 sequence: CACRLAGGTDTQYF. The CDR3 DNA follows: TGCGCCTGTCGACTAGCGGGAGGCACAGATACGCAGTATTTT.

V usage is TRBV5-1 and J usage is TRBJ2-7, with D possibly being TRBD1 (6 bases). V gave up 3 bases and J gave up 2 bases, with 12 bases separating them. Germline V gene data show CDR1 as SGHRS and CDR2 as YFSETQ. This CDR3 spans 14 amino acids. The CDR3 sequence: CASSSGQPTYEQYF. CDR3 in DNA: TGCGCCAGCAGCTCGGGACAACCCACCTACGAGCAGTACTTC. The whole variable domain, remainder taken from reference TRBV5-1 and TRBJ2-7, is KAGVTQTPRYLIKTRGQQVTLSCSPISGHRSVSWYQQTPGQGLQFLFEYFSETQRNKGNFPGRFSGRQFSNSRSEMNVSTLELGDSALYLCASSSGQPTYEQYFGPGTRLTVT.